The 31 T cell receptor beta chains reported below all come from one sample, sequenced in a study of regulatory T cells in long-lasting Graves disease. Combining iRepertoire HTBI primers with Arm-PCR of CDR3 regions, the authors built TCR beta libraries. TCRdb fed the multiplex PCR reads into MiXCR, producing one record per CDR3 protein. The sample carries about 450,000 distinct CDR3 sequences, around a quarter recorded once. This sample's time point: persistent/refractory GD, antithyroid drugs over 5 years with positive TRAb. There was RNA extracted from PBMCs, and the TCR library was made from it. Sequencing was performed on peripheral blood mononuclear cells (PBMCs), taken when the disease was refractory, from a patient treated with antithyroid drugs. All receptors come from a female donor with Graves disease.

V usage is TRBV6-2 or TRBV6-3 and J usage is TRBJ2-7; 13 bases fit TRBD2. In germline, CDR1 is MNHEY, CDR2 SVGEGT. Trimming removed 6 bases from V and 0 bases from J; junction bases left unmatched: 5. CDR3 length: 16 amino acids. The CDR3 region is CASSYGTSGISYEQYF. Here the CDR3 DNA reads TGTGCCAGCAGCTATGGGACTAGCGGGATCTCCTACGAGCAGTACTTC.

This clonotype was detected ten times or more. The rearrangement links TRBV7-2 to TRBJ1-4, with D unclear. V dropped 4 bases and J dropped 2 bases, with 8 bases sitting between them. Germline CDR1 SGHTA, CDR2 FQGNSA. This CDR3 has 14 amino acids. CDR3 nucleotides: TGTGCCAGCAGCTCAATCGGGACTAATGAAAAACTGTTTTTT. It yields the protein CASSSIGTNEKLFF.

Only one count was recorded for this clonotype. The CDR3 nucleotides are TGCAGTGCTGGGGCGGGGACAGGTTCTTTGCCCCAGCATTTT. Its protein is CSAGAGTGSLPQHF. The V and J genes are TRBV20-1 and TRBJ1-5; TRBD1 agrees at 8 bases. The CDR3 loop spans 14 amino acids. The J segment lost 9 bases and the V segment lost 5 bases, leaving 12 bases of the junction unmatched. Germline V gives CDR1 DFQATT, CDR2 SNEGSKA (reference sequence).

This clonotype occurred many times. The rearrangement uses TRBV20-1 and TRBJ2-7; 13 bases agree with TRBD2. The germline CDR1 and CDR2 sequences are DFQATT and SNEGSKA (reference sequence). V shed 0 bases and J 5 bases; nucleotides not matched to a gene: 4. The CDR3 covers 15 residues. The chain's CDR3 is CSARDGTSGKNEQYF. CDR3 DNA sequence: TGCAGTGCTAGAGATGGGACTAGCGGGAAGAACGAGCAGTACTTC.

In its sample, this clonotype was seen a few times. The V and J genes are TRBV28 and TRBJ2-2, with D perhaps TRBD2 (7 bases). Trimming took 7 bases from V and 3 from J, leaving 18 bases between them. The CDR3 length is 16 residues. Per germline, CDR1 MDHEN and CDR2 SYDVKM. Here the CDR3 reads CASKGGDTPDTGELFF. Here the CDR3 DNA reads TGTGCCAGCAAGGGGGGGGATACTCCGGACACCGGGGAGCTGTTTTTT.

V is TRBV6-2 or TRBV6-3 and J is TRBJ1-1; 7 bases are shared with TRBD1. This CDR3 comprises 14 residues. After removal of 7 bases from V and 2 bases from J, the junction contained 7 bases not matched to a gene. Germline assignment: CDR1 MNHEY and CDR2 SVGEGT. The CDR3 loop is CASTPGQTNTEAFF. CDR3 sequence (DNA): TGTGCCAGCACCCCGGGACAGACAAACACTGAAGCTTTCTTT.

At least ten counts were recorded for this clonotype. The rearrangement joins TRBV7-9 to TRBJ1-1; D may be TRBD1 (6 bases). Trimming shortened V by 4 bases and J by 0 bases, and 18 bases separated the two germline ends. The V gene's germline CDR1 is SEHNR and CDR2 FQNEAQ (reference sequence). The CDR3 runs 17 residues. CDR3 sequence reads: CASSSTGGRPLNTEAFF. The CDR3 bases are TGTGCCAGCAGCTCGACAGGAGGCCGACCATTGAACACTGAAGCTTTCTTT.

This clonotype was counted a few times. The V and J genes are TRBV6-2 or TRBV6-3 and TRBJ2-2; TRBD2 matches 11 bases. The germline V gene encodes CDR1 MNHEY and CDR2 SVGEGT. The CDR3 has 18 residues. Trimming took 10 bases from V and 4 from J; bases not matched to a gene: 17. The CDR3, as DNA: TGTGCCACTCAACCTCTACGGACTAGCGGGTTGGTCACCGGGGAGCTGTTTTTT. Protein product: CATQPLRTSGLVTGELFF.

This clonotype was observed many times. The chain recombines TRBV28 with TRBJ1-2; the D gene is possibly TRBD1 (5 bases). This CDR3 region has 13 residues. The V end was cut by 3 bases, the J end by 2 bases, with 7 bases between. Germline V gene sequence: CDR1 MDHEN, CDR2 SYDVKM. The CDR3 nucleotides are TGTGCCAGCAGTTTGAAGGGGAACTATGGCTACACCTTC. Translating gives CASSLKGNYGYTF.

This clonotype was observed a few times. J is TRBJ2-5 and V is TRBV2, with D possibly TRBD2 on 6 matching bases. Germline V lookup: CDR1 SNHLY, CDR2 FYNNEI. V lost 3 bases and J lost 9, with 8 bases in between. CDR3 length: 11 amino acids. The CDR3 region has the DNA TGTGCCAGCAGTGACGCGGGACCCCAGTACTTC. It encodes CASSDAGPQYF.

J is TRBJ2-2 and V is TRBV10-3, with unresolved D. Germline V gives CDR1 ENHRY, CDR2 SYGVKD. The CDR3 is 13 amino acids. V gave up 6 bases and J gave up 6 bases, with 11 bases separating them. CDR3 amino acids: CAISPSLSGELFF. CDR3 nucleotide sequence: TGTGCCATCAGCCCCTCCCTTTCCGGGGAGCTGTTTTTT.

V usage is TRBV19 and J usage is TRBJ2-5; possibly TRBD1 for D (6 bases). V gave up 3 bases and J gave up 0 bases, with 11 bases separating them. The CDR3 totals 15 residues. Germline V gene data show CDR1 as LNHDA and CDR2 as SQIVND (reference sequence). CDR3 sequence (DNA): TGTGCCAGTAGTATTCGGTGGACAGACCAAGAGACCCAGTACTTC. Translation: CASSIRWTDQETQYF.

This rearrangement joins TRBV5-6 to TRBJ1-6; the D is unclear. CDR3 length equals 14 residues. V was cut by 1 base and J by 7 bases, with 9 bases left in between. Looked up from germline, CDR1 is SGHDT and CDR2 is YYEEEE. As DNA, the CDR3 is TGTGCCAGCAGCTTGTTTAAGCGAAATTCACCCCTCCACTTT. Its protein is CASSLFKRNSPLHF.

The sample holds many counts of this clonotype. The gene calls are TRBV6-1 and TRBJ2-7; 12 bases agree with TRBD2. The CDR3 sequence is 20 residues long. The ends lost 1 base at V and 0 bases at J; junction bases unmatched: 13. From germline, CDR1 is MNHNS and CDR2 SASEGT. Here the CDR3 DNA reads TGTGCCAGCAGTGAAGATTCTGCTGGACTAGCGGGAAGGAGCTCCTACGAGCAGTACTTC. Its translation: CASSEDSAGLAGRSSYEQYF.

Many counts were recorded for this clonotype. V usage is TRBV11-2 and J usage is TRBJ2-5; 7 bases are a match to TRBD2. This CDR3 is 17 amino acids long. The germline CDR1 and CDR2 sequences are SGHAT and FQNNGV. Trimming cost V 5 bases and J 2 bases; bases outside gene matches: 14. The CDR3, as DNA: TGTGCCAGCAGCCGTAGGGTTACTAGCGTGATTCAAGAGACCCAGTACTTC. It translates to CASSRRVTSVIQETQYF.

V is TRBV14 and J is TRBJ2-7; 10 bases line up with TRBD1. The CDR3 loop spans 17 amino acids. Germline values: CDR1 SGHDN, CDR2 FVKESK. Trimming removed 4 bases from V and 3 bases from J; junction bases left unmatched: 12. CDR3 coding DNA: TGTGCCAGCAGCCGATTAAAAGGGACAGGGGATGGCTACGAGCAGTACTTC. Translated, it gives CASSRLKGTGDGYEQYF.

Many counts were recorded for this clonotype. The chain has TRBV7-2 and TRBJ2-5; 15 nucleotides align to TRBD2. V trimming: 1 base; J trimming: 2 bases; junction bases outside the gene matches: 5. Germline V CDR1 and CDR2: SGHTA, FQGNSA. The CDR3 extends over 18 amino acids. This CDR3 reads CASSLGGLAGGWQETQYF. The CDR3, as DNA: TGTGCCAGCAGCTTAGGGGGACTAGCGGGAGGCTGGCAAGAGACCCAGTACTTC.

This chain links TRBV3-1 with TRBJ1-1, with D perhaps matching TRBD1 (6 bases). CDR1 and CDR2 from the germline V gene are LGHDT and YNNKEL (reference sequence). The CDR3 totals 13 residues. The V gene lost 3 bases and the J gene lost 6 bases, with 11 bases spanning the gap. CDR3 DNA sequence: TGTGCCAGCAGCCATTCTGGGACACCTGAAGCTTTCTTT. Its protein product is CASSHSGTPEAFF.

This clonotype came up a few times. The chain links TRBV6-1 to TRBJ1-1; D uncertain. The germline V gene has CDR1 MNHNS and CDR2 SASEGT. The CDR3 totals 14 residues. V gave up 6 bases and J gave up 5 bases, with 16 bases separating them. In DNA, the CDR3 is TGTGCCAGCAGCCAACTTAGTGTGGGGACTGAAGCTTTCTTT. It encodes CASSQLSVGTEAFF.

The chain recombines TRBV7-2 with TRBJ1-5; possible D gene TRBD1, 6 bases. Germline V gene data show CDR1 as SGHTA and CDR2 as FQGNSA. The CDR3 has 14 amino acids. Trimming shortened V by 4 bases and J by 5 bases, and 12 bases separated the two germline ends. For the CDR3, the DNA is TGTGCCAGCAGCTCCTCAGGGGCCGATCAGCCCCAGCATTTT. Its protein product is CASSSSGADQPQHF.

At least ten counts were recorded for this clonotype. The V gene is TRBV2, the J gene TRBJ2-7; unclear D gene. The germline CDR1 and CDR2 sequences are SNHLY and FYNNEI. The CDR3 loop spans 12 amino acids. The germline V and J ends were trimmed by 2 bases and 4 bases, with 6 bases remaining between them. CDR3 in amino acids: CASSEPRYEQYF. Here the CDR3 DNA reads TGTGCCAGCAGTGAACCTCGGTACGAGCAGTACTTC.

This clonotype was observed a handful of times. The J gene is TRBJ2-1, the V gene TRBV12-3 or TRBV12-4; 14 bases are a match to TRBD2. V lost 3 bases, J lost 7 bases, and 8 bases stayed unmatched. The CDR3 is 17 amino acids. The CDR3 protein is CASSFTGTSGSTNEQFF. The CDR3 nucleotides are TGTGCCAGCAGTTTTACAGGGACTAGCGGGAGTACGAATGAGCAGTTCTTC.

This clonotype was seen ten or more times. The chain combines TRBV2 with TRBJ1-4; D not certain. The CDR3 is 14 residues long. CDR1 is SNHLY and CDR2 is FYNNEI in the germline V gene. Trimming cost V 4 bases and J 7 bases, with 13 bases left between them. The CDR3 coding sequence is TGTGCCAGCAGTGTAGGAGGGAGGCCTGAAAAACTGTTTTTT. Protein: CASSVGGRPEKLFF.

A note on this clonotype: This could be a read error, since a much larger clone is one nucleotide away. This sequence joins TRBV5-1 and TRBJ2-4; D call uncertain. Germline-derived CDR1 and CDR2 are SGHRS and YFSETQ. V lost 5 bases and J 2 bases, leaving 5 bases between the germline ends. This CDR3 is 12 amino acids long. The CDR3 reads CASRGTKNIQYF. As DNA, the CDR3 is TGCGCCAGCAGGGGAACCAAAAACATTCAGTACTTC.

There are many counts of this clonotype. The chain joins TRBV12-3 or TRBV12-4 to TRBJ2-4; no firm D call. V lost 2 bases and J lost 0, with 14 bases in between. The length of the CDR3 is 17 residues. Written as DNA, the CDR3 is TGTGCCAGCAGTTTAAAAGGGTCACCCCTAGCCAAAAACATTCAGTACTTC. Protein: CASSLKGSPLAKNIQYF.

This rearrangement joins TRBV5-1 to TRBJ2-4, with D perhaps matching TRBD2 (5 bases). Germline-derived CDR1 and CDR2 are SGHRS and YFSETQ. V was shortened by 0 bases and J by 8 bases, with 9 bases between the two germline ends. This CDR3 has 13 residues. Here the CDR3 DNA reads TGCGCCAGCAGCTTGGCCGAGGGATACATTCAGTACTTC. Its translation: CASSLAEGYIQYF.

The chain employs TRBV19 and TRBJ2-4; 9 bases are shared with TRBD1. Looked up from germline, CDR1 is LNHDA and CDR2 is SQIVND (reference sequence). CDR3 length equals 18 residues. V shed 9 bases, J shed 3 bases, and the junction held 18 bases outside the gene matches. CDR3 residues: CASGPGPDRGKGKNIQYF. DNA of the CDR3: TGTGCCAGCGGCCCGGGACCTGACAGGGGGAAGGGCAAAAACATTCAGTACTTC.

This clonotype was seen ten or more times. V gene TRBV6-1 combines with J gene TRBJ2-7; the match to TRBD1 covers 8 bases. This CDR3 is built from 15 residues. Per germline, CDR1 MNHNS and CDR2 SASEGT. V lost 4 bases and J lost 3; bases outside the gene matches: 8. The CDR3 is CASSGVDREGYEQYF. CDR3 nucleotide sequence: TGTGCCAGCAGTGGGGTGGACAGGGAAGGCTACGAGCAGTACTTC.

This rearrangement joins TRBV29-1 to TRBJ2-5; D unresolved. This CDR3 is 8 amino acids long. Germline V gene sequence: CDR1 SQVTM, CDR2 ANQGSEA. Deletions cut 8 bases from V and 5 bases from J, with 3 bases between. The CDR3 DNA sequence: TGCAGCACGGAGACCCAGTACTTC. It is translated as CSTETQYF.

This clonotype was counted only a few times. The chain carries TRBV28 and TRBJ2-7; D ambiguous. V lost 5 bases and J lost 0, with 11 bases in between. CDR1 and CDR2 from the germline V gene are MDHEN and SYDVKM. The CDR3 length is 14 residues. DNA for the CDR3: TGTGCCAGCAGTATAGACAAGTTCTCCTACGAGCAGTACTTC. Amino acid sequence: CASSIDKFSYEQYF.

This clonotype was detected ten times or more. The chain carries TRBV28 and TRBJ1-4; perhaps TRBD1 as D (6 bases). Germline V gene data show CDR1 as MDHEN and CDR2 as SYDVKM. This CDR3 has 16 residues. V lost 5 bases and J 8 bases, leaving 21 bases between the germline ends. CDR3 region: CASSPLSYRVKEKLFF. In nucleotides, the CDR3 is TGTGCCAGCAGTCCCTTATCGTACAGGGTGAAGGAAAAACTGTTTTTT. The full variable domain, its missing parts supplied by reference TRBV28 and TRBJ1-4, is DVKVTQSSRYLVKRTGEKVFLECVQDMDHENMFWYRQDPGLGLRLIYFSYDVKMKEKGDIPEGYSVSREKKERFSLILESASTNQTSMYLCASSPLSYRVKEKLFFGSGTQLSVL.